Here is one T cell receptor (beta chain) with its context. Its specificity is not known. The table came from immunoSEQ multiplex PCR; TCRdb's copy has only in-frame clones and leaves some out. This sample carries 9,500 to 15,000 clones, around nine tenths of them seen once, and the ten largest clones take roughly 5.7%. Germline assignment: CDR1 KGHSH and CDR2 LQKENI. V was trimmed by 3 bases and J by 0 bases, leaving 12 bases between them. There are 17 residues in the CDR3. The source of the sample is a study of chemoradiotherapy in HPV16-positive cancers. Study outcomes and limitations: Candidate HPV-specific clones and E7-related TCR motifs grew in tumor during treatment. For HPV16-positive patients, expanding HPV-responsive T cells associated with longer recurrence-free survival. HPV-specific T cells were functionally defined from only two HPV16-positive patients.

The clonotype was recovered from a human donor with HPV-associated anogenital cancer. Sequences were derived from blood, sampled from a patient who underwent chemoradiotherapy. This chain joins TRBV18 and TRBJ2-6; TRBD1 might be the D (6 bases). The CDR3: CASSPRTVGSGANVLTF. The DNA of the CDR3 is TGTGCCAGCTCACCTCGGACAGTCGGCTCTGGGGCCAACGTCCTGACTTTC.